The 18 T cell receptor beta chains in this list originate from one sample, sequenced in a study of blood T cell repertoires in COVID-19. Generated by immunoSEQ multiplex PCR, the TCRdb table keeps only in-frame clones and is missing some. The table lists around 310,000 clones, roughly 90% of them singletons, with roughly 4.1% in the top ten. The sequenced material came from peripheral blood. The receptors originated from a woman between 50 and 59 years old with active or convalescent COVID-19.

The chain has TRBV7-8 and TRBJ1-1, with 10 bases identical to TRBD1. V lost 5 bases and J lost 4; bases outside the gene matches: 19. The germline gives CDR1 SGHVS, CDR2 FQNEAQ. CDR3 length: 19 amino acids. This CDR3 is CASSPFPGQGSREGTEAFF. CDR3 in DNA: TGTGCCAGCAGCCCGTTTCCGGGACAGGGGTCTCGGGAAGGCACTGAAGCTTTCTTT. The variable domain in full, completed from reference TRBV7-8 and TRBJ1-1, reads GAGVSQSPRYKVAKRGQDVALRCDPISGHVSLFWYQQALGQGPEFLTYFQNEAQLDKSGLPSDRFFAERPEGSVSTLKIQRTQQEDSAVYLCASSPFPGQGSREGTEAFFGQGTRLTVV.

This chain uses TRBV7-9 with TRBJ2-5, with a tentative D call TRBD1 (9 bases). The CDR3 loop spans 17 amino acids. The V end was cut by 0 bases, the J end by 2 bases, with 16 bases between. CDR1 SEHNR and CDR2 FQNEAQ come from the germline V gene (reference sequence). For the CDR3, the DNA is TGTGCCAGCAGCTTAGCGCGGGGGGACAGGGCGCAAGAGACCCAGTACTTC. Amino acid sequence: CASSLARGDRAQETQYF.

CDR3: CASTSNTEAFF. CDR3 nucleotides: TGTGCCAGCACTTCGAACACTGAAGCTTTCTTT. The chain is built from TRBV28 and TRBJ1-1; D uncertain. V lost 7 bases, J lost 1 base, and 4 bases lay in between. The CDR3 is 11 residues long. The germline gives CDR1 MDHEN, CDR2 SYDVKM.

The gene calls are TRBV4-3 and TRBJ2-2; 9 nucleotides align to TRBD2. The CDR3 extends over 15 amino acids. Trimming removed 0 bases from V and 7 bases from J; junction bases left unmatched: 3. Germline values: CDR1 LGHNA, CDR2 YSLEER. Here the CDR3 reads CASSQDGGRVGELFF. CDR3 nucleotides: TGCGCCAGCAGCCAAGACGGCGGGAGGGTCGGGGAGCTGTTTTTT.

This chain joins TRBV6-5 and TRBJ2-3; D may be TRBD2 (6 bases). Germline values: CDR1 MNHEY, CDR2 SVGAGI. Trimming took off 8 bases at V and 6 bases at J, with 9 bases between the two ends. The CDR3 contains 11 residues. The CDR3 region is CASSSEDTQYF. The DNA of the CDR3 is TGTGCCAGCTCTAGCGAGGATACGCAGTATTTT.

This clone showed up just once. The chain uses TRBV7-2 and TRBJ1-3; 7 nucleotides agree with TRBD1. CDR3 length: 16 residues. V was clipped by 0 bases and J by 2 bases; unmatched bases: 4. CDR1 SGHTA and CDR2 FQGNSA come from the germline V gene. CDR3 protein: CASSLATGLTGNTIYF. Written as DNA, the CDR3 is TGTGCCAGCAGCTTAGCGACAGGGTTAACTGGAAACACCATATATTTT.

This chain uses TRBV7-3 with TRBJ1-1; a possible D gene is TRBD1 (6 bases). Trimming removed 5 bases from V and 4 bases from J, with 20 bases in between. Germline CDR1 is SGHTA and CDR2 is FQGTGA. CDR3 length: 16 residues. CDR3 bases: TGTGCCAGCAGCCCGACCCTACAGGGCGGGGGCACTGAAGCTTTCTTT. Protein: CASSPTLQGGGTEAFF.

This chain links TRBV7-2 with TRBJ2-3, with 14 bases that match TRBD2. There are 14 residues in the CDR3. After removal of 5 bases from V and 11 bases from J, the junction contained 6 bases not matched to a gene. CDR1 and CDR2 from the germline V gene are SGHTA and FQGNSA. This CDR3 reads CASSPRLAGGMQYF. CDR3 coding DNA: TGTGCCAGCAGCCCCCGACTAGCGGGGGGGATGCAGTATTTT.

The J gene is TRBJ2-3, the V gene TRBV27; 11 positions agree with TRBD2. In germline, CDR1 is MNHEY, CDR2 SMNVEV (reference sequence). The CDR3 extends over 14 amino acids. V trimming: 5 bases; J trimming: 6 bases; junction bases outside the gene matches: 4. CDR3 sequence (DNA): TGTGCCAGCAGTCTACTAGCGGGAGTCGATACGCAGTATTTT. As protein: CASSLLAGVDTQYF.

The chain uses TRBV2 and TRBJ1-4, with D possibly being TRBD1 (6 bases). This CDR3 is 15 amino acids long. Germline V lookup: CDR1 SNHLY, CDR2 FYNNEI. V was cut by 9 bases and J by 0 bases, with 14 bases left in between. The CDR3 reads CASKDRLATNEKLFF. Written as DNA, the CDR3 is TGTGCCAGTAAGGACAGACTTGCAACTAATGAAAAACTGTTTTTT.

The chain combines TRBV7-3 with TRBJ2-5, with 15 positions matching TRBD2. V was clipped by 2 bases and J by 2 bases; unmatched bases: 0. Germline values: CDR1 SGHTA, CDR2 FQGTGA. CDR3 length: 16 amino acids. CDR3 loop: CASSLGTSGGQETQYF. In DNA form, the CDR3 reads TGTGCCAGCAGCTTAGGGACTAGCGGGGGGCAAGAGACCCAGTACTTC.

V and J are TRBV28 and TRBJ2-7; 7 bases align to TRBD2. Germline CDR1 reads MDHEN; CDR2 reads SYDVKM. Trimming cost V 7 bases and J 3 bases; bases outside gene matches: 9. The CDR3 sequence is 14 residues long. CDR3 in amino acids: CASNGLAGLYEQYF. The CDR3 DNA reads as TGTGCCAGCAATGGGTTAGCGGGCCTCTACGAGCAGTACTTC.

The rearrangement joins TRBV12-3 or TRBV12-4 to TRBJ2-5, with D uncertain. The CDR3 loop spans 13 amino acids. V lost 2 bases to trimming and J lost 5 bases, with 9 bases between them. The CDR3 loop reads CASSLRPGETQYF. The CDR3 nucleotides are TGTGCCAGCAGTTTAAGGCCCGGGGAGACCCAGTACTTC.

Many counts were recorded for this clone. At the DNA level, this CDR3 is encoded by other sequences in the same sample as well. The chain combines TRBV5-1 with TRBJ2-2; a weak D match, TRBD1 (5 bases). V dropped 0 bases and J dropped 0 bases, with 6 bases sitting between them. The CDR3 is made up of 15 amino acids. The germline CDR1 and CDR2 sequences are SGHRS and YFSETQ. The CDR3 here is CASSLGRANTGELFF. The CDR3 DNA is TGCGCCAGCAGCTTGGGCAGGGCGAACACCGGGGAGCTGTTTTTT.

This chain links TRBV7-3 with TRBJ1-1; the D is unclear. The CDR3 length is 14 residues. Per germline, CDR1 SGHTA and CDR2 FQGTGA. The germline V and J ends were trimmed by 2 bases and 1 base, with 8 bases remaining between them. This chain's CDR3 is CASSLGGSNTEAFF. As DNA, the CDR3 is TGTGCCAGCAGCTTAGGAGGGTCGAACACTGAAGCTTTCTTT.

This clone was seen a handful of times. The V and J genes are TRBV6-6 and TRBJ2-7; 10 nucleotides align to TRBD1. V was pared by 5 bases and J by 10 bases, with 11 bases of the junction left unmatched. The CDR3 contains 14 residues. CDR1 and CDR2 from the germline V gene are MNHNY and SVGAGI (reference sequence). CDR3 nucleotide sequence: TGTGCCAGCAGTCCCCGGGACAGGGGTAAAATTCAGTACTTC. Translated, it gives CASSPRDRGKIQYF.

This sequence joins TRBV5-1 and TRBJ2-7; D call uncertain. There are 13 residues in the CDR3. Looked up from germline, CDR1 is SGHRS and CDR2 is YFSETQ. V dropped 3 bases and J dropped 2 bases, with 9 bases sitting between them. For the CDR3, the DNA is TGCGCCAGCAGCTCCCCAGACACCTACGAGCAGTACTTC. This gives the protein CASSSPDTYEQYF.

J is TRBJ1-5 and V is TRBV18; 8 bases are shared with TRBD1. The junction had 6 bases not matched to a gene; V was cut back by 6 bases and J by 5 bases. CDR3 size: 14 residues. The germline gives CDR1 KGHSH, CDR2 LQKENI. DNA for the CDR3: TGTGCCAGCTCCCCCGCAGGGGGCGATCAGCCCCAGCATTTT. This sequence encodes CASSPAGGDQPQHF.